The 13 T cell receptor beta chains below come from one sample, sequenced in a study of neurological immune-mediated disorders. In TCRdb, the 5' RACE reads were re-called with MiXCR into one record per CDR3 protein. The sample yields roughly 76,000 distinct CDR3 sequences, 13% to 15% seen once. Sequencing input: PBMCs. The receptors shown here come from a woman in her forties or fifties in good health.

This clonotype was seen repeatedly, ten times or more. The gene calls are TRBV5-1 and TRBJ2-1; TRBD2 agrees at 10 bases. The ends lost 0 bases at V and 5 bases at J; junction bases unmatched: 5. The CDR3 spans 16 residues. The germline CDR1 and CDR2 sequences are SGHRS and YFSETQ. This chain's CDR3 is CASSLATAGGNNEQFF. Written as DNA, the CDR3 is TGCGCCAGCAGCTTGGCCACAGCGGGAGGGAACAATGAGCAGTTCTTC.

This clonotype was detected ten times or more. The chain recombines TRBV7-8 with TRBJ2-7, with D perhaps matching TRBD1 or TRBD2 (5 bases each). The germline CDR1 and CDR2 sequences are SGHVS and FQNEAQ. The ends were cut back, 5 bases at V and 2 bases at J, with 19 bases in the middle. This CDR3 is built from 16 residues. CDR3 in amino acids: CASSPGSGPHPYEQYF. The CDR3 region has the DNA TGTGCCAGCAGCCCGGGGTCGGGGCCGCATCCCTACGAGCAGTACTTC.

This clonotype was recorded at least ten times. Here the CDR3 DNA reads TGCGCCAGCAGCTTGGGGACAACTAACTATGGCTACACCTTC. Amino acid sequence: CASSLGTTNYGYTF. The chain is built from TRBV5-1 and TRBJ1-2, with D tentatively TRBD1 (5 bases). Germline loops: CDR1 SGHRS, CDR2 YFSETQ. The CDR3 is 14 residues long. V was pared by 0 bases and J by 0 bases, with 6 bases between.

This clonotype showed up many times. The chain joins TRBV28 to TRBJ2-6; no clear D gene. The V gene's germline CDR1 is MDHEN and CDR2 SYDVKM. This CDR3 has 13 residues. V lost 6 bases and J lost 0, with 3 bases in between. The CDR3, as DNA: TGTGCCAGCAGGCTCTCTGGGGCCAACGTCCTGACTTTC. Residues: CASRLSGANVLTF.

The table lists this clonotype with a few counts. Written as DNA, the CDR3 is TGCAGTGCTAGACTTCCCTCCCAAGGACAGGGGAATCAGCCCCAGCATTTT. Its translation: CSARLPSQGQGNQPQHF. V is TRBV20-1 and J is TRBJ1-5; 9 nucleotides match TRBD1. There are 17 residues in the CDR3. V gave up 2 bases and J gave up 4 bases; unmatched junction bases: 12. Germline CDR1 is DFQATT and CDR2 is SNEGSKA (reference sequence).

This clonotype was found many times. The chain is built from TRBV6-5 and TRBJ2-3; D uncertain. Per germline, CDR1 MNHEY and CDR2 SVGAGI. CDR3 length: 18 amino acids. Trimming removed 0 bases from V and 4 bases from J, with 20 bases in between. The CDR3 DNA is TGTGCCAGCAGTTACTCAGCCGGTCTCGCCGCCTCGGCAGATACGCAGTATTTT. Protein sequence: CASSYSAGLAASADTQYF.

This clonotype was counted at least ten times. The chain recombines TRBV20-1 with TRBJ2-7, with 9 bases aligning to TRBD2. The CDR3 is 14 amino acids. The V gene's germline CDR1 is DFQATT and CDR2 SNEGSKA (reference sequence). With V trimmed by 6 bases and J by 2 bases, 8 bases remained unmatched. CDR3 nucleotide sequence: TGCAGTGCCAGACCTAGCGGGGAAACCTACGAGCAGTACTTC. Its protein is CSARPSGETYEQYF.

Notes on this clonotype: Just one base apart from a much larger clone, this may be a read error. This chain links TRBV20-1 with TRBJ1-1; tentatively, D is TRBD1 (6 bases). This CDR3 is built from 15 residues. Trimming stripped 2 bases from V and 4 bases from J, with 17 bases between. Germline CDR1 is DFQATT and CDR2 is SNEGSKA (reference sequence). The CDR3 region has the DNA TGCAGTGCTAGACCTCGGGGGGGCCGGTGCACTGAAGCTTTCTTT. Its translation is CSARPRGGRCTEAFF.

The chain employs TRBV11-1 and TRBJ2-1; D is possibly TRBD2 (6 bases). The CDR3 covers 15 residues. V was clipped by 4 bases and J by 13 bases, with 23 bases between them. CDR1 and CDR2 (germline): SGHAT, FQDESV (reference sequence). CDR3 amino acids: CASSSGTCMRANQFF. Written as DNA, the CDR3 is TGTGCCAGCAGCTCCGGGACTTGTATGCGTGCCAATCAGTTCTTC. The variable domain in full, with the rest retrieved from reference TRBV11-1 and TRBJ2-1, is EAEVAQSPRYKITEKSQAVAFWCDPISGHATLYWYRQILGQGPELLVQFQDESVVDDSQLPKDRFSAERLKGVDSTLKIQPAELGDSAMYLCASSSGTCMRANQFFGPGTRLTVL.

This clonotype was recorded at least ten times. CDR3 protein: CASSYSWTGGSEQYF. CDR3 coding DNA: TGTGCCAGCAGTTACTCCTGGACAGGGGGCTCCGAGCAGTACTTC. The chain uses TRBV6-5 and TRBJ2-7, with 11 bases that match TRBD1. Trimming removed 0 bases from V and 6 bases from J; junction bases left unmatched: 4. This CDR3 is 15 amino acids long. The germline CDR1 and CDR2 sequences are MNHEY and SVGAGI.

This clonotype was recorded many times. The gene calls are TRBV20-1 and TRBJ1-2; 8 positions agree with TRBD1. V gave up 6 bases and J gave up 0 bases; unmatched junction bases: 9. The CDR3 loop spans 15 amino acids. Germline-derived CDR1 and CDR2 are DFQATT and SNEGSKA (reference sequence). CDR3 protein: CSAQDRAGANYGYTF. Written as DNA, the CDR3 is TGCAGTGCCCAGGACAGGGCCGGAGCTAACTATGGCTACACCTTC.

This clonotype was recorded many times. V usage is TRBV5-1 and J usage is TRBJ2-5; D is perhaps TRBD1 (6 bases). With 0 bases removed from V and 1 base from J, the gap between germline ends came to 16 bases. This CDR3 has 17 amino acids. Germline assignment: CDR1 SGHRS and CDR2 YFSETQ. CDR3 in amino acids: CASSLALQGGGQETQYF. As DNA, the CDR3 is TGCGCCAGCAGCTTGGCTTTACAAGGGGGTGGCCAAGAGACCCAGTACTTC.

This clonotype was detected many times. This rearrangement joins TRBV29-1 to TRBJ2-3; no reliable D call. Between the trimmed V and J ends, which lost 7 bases and 1 base, there was a span of 12 bases. Germline CDR1 SQVTM, CDR2 ANQGSEA. CDR3 length: 13 residues. CDR3 coding DNA: TGCAGCGCGCTTGCGTCAGGCACAGATACGCAGTATTTT. It codes for CSALASGTDTQYF.